This entry lists 31 T cell receptor beta chains sequenced from one sample in a study of T cells in Graves' hyperthyroidism and ophthalmopathy. Amplified regions were TCR beta CDR3 sequences from RNA transcripts. Carried out on the TCR CDR3, a first-round RT-PCR used the HTBI primer set. TCRdb redid the calling of the multiplex PCR reads with MiXCR, one entry per CDR3 protein. The table shows 490,000 or so distinct CDR3 sequences, with about 20% occurring only once. The sequenced material came from blood. The receptor source for this set is a man aged 35 to 55 with Graves' ophthalmopathy.

J is TRBJ2-5 and V is TRBV27, with 10 nucleotides matching TRBD2. V shed 4 bases and J 7 bases; nucleotides not matched to a gene: 18. Germline values: CDR1 MNHEY, CDR2 SMNVEV (reference sequence). The length of the CDR3 is 18 residues. The CDR3 reads CASSSYSLAGTAAGTQYF. The DNA for the CDR3 is TGTGCCAGCAGTTCCTACTCACTAGCGGGAACGGCGGCGGGGACCCAGTACTTC.

The gene calls are TRBV7-9 and TRBJ2-1, with 9 nucleotides matching TRBD2. The CDR3 is 16 residues long. The junction had 9 bases not matched to a gene; V was cut back by 5 bases and J by 4 bases. Germline CDR1 SEHNR, CDR2 FQNEAQ (reference sequence). CDR3 DNA sequence: TGTGCCAGCAGCCGATTTAGACTAGCGGTGTACAATGAGCAGTTCTTC. This sequence encodes CASSRFRLAVYNEQFF.

This clonotype was observed many times. For the CDR3, the DNA is TGTGCCAGCAGCTTAGTGCCAGGGCGATACAATGAGCAGTTCTTC. Protein product: CASSLVPGRYNEQFF. This chain links TRBV7-8 with TRBJ2-1, with D possibly matching TRBD1 (5 bases). The CDR3 loop spans 15 amino acids. V dropped 1 base and J dropped 4 bases, with 11 bases sitting between them. Germline V gene lookup returns CDR1 SGHVS and CDR2 FQNEAQ.

In this sample, this clonotype turned up many times. J is TRBJ2-7 and V is TRBV3-1; D is possibly TRBD1 (5 bases). The CDR3 covers 12 residues. The germline CDR1 and CDR2 sequences are LGHDT and YNNKEL (reference sequence). V shed 1 base and J shed 9 bases, with 10 bases lying between them. The CDR3 sequence is CASSQAGQSQYF. In nucleotides, the CDR3 is TGTGCCAGCAGCCAAGCAGGGCAGTCGCAGTACTTC.

This clonotype was seen many times. This rearrangement joins TRBV18 to TRBJ1-1; weak D call: TRBD1 (6 bases). With 6 bases removed from V and 3 bases from J, the gap between germline ends came to 11 bases. Germline-derived CDR1 and CDR2 are KGHSH and LQKENI. The CDR3 is made up of 13 amino acids. CDR3 loop: CASSGHPDTEAFF. The CDR3 DNA reads TGTGCCAGCTCGGGACACCCTGACACTGAAGCTTTCTTT.

This clonotype was observed many times. The chain recombines TRBV30 with TRBJ1-1; 8 bases are shared with TRBD1. CDR1 and CDR2 from the germline V gene are GTSNPN and SVGIG (reference sequence). This CDR3 has 16 residues. V shed 3 bases and J 3 bases; nucleotides not matched to a gene: 12. DNA of the CDR3: TGTGCCTGGAGGGGAGGGGACAGGACCGAAGACACTGAAGCTTTCTTT. It encodes CAWRGGDRTEDTEAFF.

This clonotype showed up just a few times. This chain connects TRBV3-1 to TRBJ2-7; D gene uncertain. The CDR3 contains 12 residues. Germline CDR1 reads LGHDT; CDR2 reads YNNKEL (reference sequence). V shed 3 bases and J shed 7 bases, with 10 bases lying between them. CDR3 DNA: TGTGCCAGCAGCCACCTCGACCGGGAGCAGTACTTC. Translated, it gives CASSHLDREQYF.

This clonotype was seen at least ten times. The chain uses TRBV7-3 and TRBJ2-1, with 10 bases identical to TRBD1. Germline lookup yields CDR1 SGHTA and CDR2 FQGTGA. CDR3 size: 15 residues. The ends lost 6 bases at V and 1 base at J; junction bases unmatched: 3. This CDR3 reads CASSKDRGSYNEQFF. DNA of the CDR3: TGTGCCAGCAGTAAGGACAGGGGGTCCTACAATGAGCAGTTCTTC.

This clonotype was counted many times. The gene calls are TRBV9 and TRBJ1-1; D gene uncertain. V was cut by 3 bases and J by 6 bases, with 15 bases left in between. The germline gives CDR1 SGDLS, CDR2 YYNGEE. The CDR3 sequence is 14 residues long. The chain's CDR3 is CASSARGRVAEAFF. CDR3 bases: TGTGCCAGCAGCGCTCGTGGACGGGTCGCTGAAGCTTTCTTT.

Note on this clonotype: This may be a read error, as it is one base from a much larger clone. The CDR3 end shows no conserved phenylalanine or tryptophan, and so a read error is likely. V usage is TRBV27 and J usage is TRBJ2-7; unclear D gene. There are 14 residues in the CDR3. Germline CDR1 and CDR2: MNHEY and SMNVEV (reference sequence). Trimming removed 4 bases from V and 2 bases from J, with 12 bases in between. CDR3 nucleotides: TGTGCCAGCAGTTCCAGACTTGGCCCCTACGAGCAGTACCTC. This translates into CASSSRLGPYEQYL.

This clonotype was observed a few times. The rearrangement joins TRBV3-1 to TRBJ2-7; 9 bases fit TRBD1. V shed 7 bases, J shed 6 bases, and the junction held 10 bases outside the gene matches. The CDR3 is 14 amino acids. Germline-derived CDR1 and CDR2 are LGHDT and YNNKEL (reference sequence). The chain's CDR3 is CASNRGQGSAEQYF. The CDR3 DNA sequence: TGTGCCAGCAACCGGGGACAGGGATCGGCCGAGCAGTACTTC.

The gene calls are TRBV27 and TRBJ2-1, with a tentative D call TRBD1 (5 bases). Trimming cost V 0 bases and J 4 bases, with 13 bases left between them. CDR3 length: 16 amino acids. Germline V gene data show CDR1 as MNHEY and CDR2 as SMNVEV (reference sequence). CDR3 bases: TGTGCCAGCAGTTTATCCGCTAGAAGGGGTTACAATGAGCAGTTCTTC. It translates to CASSLSARRGYNEQFF.

The sample holds one count of this clonotype. The rearrangement uses TRBV28 and TRBJ1-5; D is possibly TRBD1 (6 bases). The V and J ends lost 2 bases and 6 bases respectively, with 14 bases between them. The length of the CDR3 is 15 residues. The V gene's germline CDR1 is MDHEN and CDR2 SYDVKM. CDR3 DNA sequence: TGTGCCAGCAGTTTACTTAGCGGGGGGCCTCAGCCCCAGCATTTT. Its protein product is CASSLLSGGPQPQHF.

This clonotype has just a few counts. The chain couples TRBV29-1 to TRBJ1-1; no firm D call. The V end was cut by 6 bases, the J end by 1 base, with 12 bases between. This CDR3 is built from 13 residues. The germline CDR1 and CDR2 sequences are SQVTM and ANQGSEA. CDR3 protein: CSVDWTENTEAFF. For the CDR3, the DNA is TGCAGCGTCGACTGGACGGAGAACACTGAAGCTTTCTTT.

This clonotype was observed at least ten times. The V and J genes are TRBV27 and TRBJ2-7; D is unclear. The CDR3 spans 13 residues. The V end lost 1 base, the J end lost 5 bases, and 9 bases lay between the germline ends. Germline V gives CDR1 MNHEY, CDR2 SMNVEV (reference sequence). CDR3 protein: CASSLYPTDEQYF. In DNA form, the CDR3 reads TGTGCCAGCAGTTTATACCCGACGGACGAGCAGTACTTC.

This clonotype was observed a few times. This chain uses TRBV7-2 with TRBJ2-2, with 8 bases fitting TRBD2. CDR3 length equals 17 residues. V gave up 2 bases and J gave up 2 bases; unmatched junction bases: 7. From germline, CDR1 is SGHTA and CDR2 FQGNSA. The CDR3 nucleotides read TGTGCCAGCAGCTTATATGGCGGGAGGTCCAACACCGGGGAGCTGTTTTTT. It translates to CASSLYGGRSNTGELFF.

This clonotype was seen a few times. V usage is TRBV7-8 and J usage is TRBJ1-1; possible D gene TRBD1, 5 bases. The V and J ends lost 3 bases and 5 bases respectively, with 25 bases between them. The germline V gene encodes CDR1 SGHVS and CDR2 FQNEAQ. The CDR3 extends over 18 amino acids. CDR3 nucleotides: TGTGCCAGCAGCTTGAGTAATCCGGGACGGAGACTGGGGACTGAAGCTTTCTTT. This sequence encodes CASSLSNPGRRLGTEAFF.

This clonotype occurred many times. The chain combines TRBV11-2 with TRBJ2-7, with 7 bases fitting TRBD2. CDR1 is SGHAT and CDR2 is FQNNGV in the germline V gene. Trimming cost V 4 bases and J 3 bases; bases outside gene matches: 9. This CDR3 comprises 15 residues. The CDR3 loop is CASSSEQRTSYEQYF. The CDR3 nucleotides read TGTGCCAGCAGCTCAGAACAGAGGACTAGCTACGAGCAGTACTTC.

This rearrangement joins TRBV19 to TRBJ1-4, with D maybe TRBD1 (5 bases). Germline V gene lookup returns CDR1 LNHDA and CDR2 SQIVND (reference sequence). This CDR3 contains 14 residues. The V gene lost 10 bases and the J gene lost 1 base, with 13 bases spanning the gap. CDR3 protein: CATKSQGTNEKLFF. CDR3 DNA sequence: TGTGCCACCAAATCCCAGGGAACTAATGAAAAACTGTTTTTT.

In this sample, this clonotype turned up a few times. The gene calls are TRBV28 and TRBJ1-5; 7 bases line up with TRBD1. This CDR3 has 15 amino acids. J gave up 2 bases and V 6 bases, and 7 bases lay outside the gene matches. Germline V gene sequence: CDR1 MDHEN, CDR2 SYDVKM. DNA of the CDR3: TGTGCCAGCAGGCCCTCAGGGGGGCGCAATCAGCCCCAGCATTTT. Residues: CASRPSGGRNQPQHF. The full variable domain, in which reference TRBV28 and TRBJ1-5 provide the parts outside the CDR3, is DVKVTQSSRYLVKRTGEKVFLECVQDMDHENMFWYRQDPGLGLRLIYFSYDVKMKEKGDIPEGYSVSREKKERFSLILESASTNQTSMYLCASRPSGGRNQPQHFGDGTRLSIL.

This clonotype was recorded many times. This chain links TRBV28 with TRBJ2-7, with TRBD1 identical over 10 bases. CDR1 is MDHEN, CDR2 SYDVKM, per germline. CDR3 length: 16 amino acids. Trimming removed 5 bases from V and 2 bases from J; junction bases left unmatched: 9. CDR3 residues: CASSLDPGQGPYEQYF. CDR3 nucleotide sequence: TGTGCCAGCAGTCTCGACCCGGGACAGGGGCCCTACGAGCAGTACTTC.

This clonotype was recorded at least ten times. The V gene is TRBV2, the J gene TRBJ2-7; D gene uncertain. Germline CDR1 SNHLY, CDR2 FYNNEI. The germline V and J ends were trimmed by 6 bases and 5 bases, with 14 bases remaining between them. This CDR3 comprises 13 residues. This chain's CDR3 is CASRDPRSDEQYF. The CDR3 DNA sequence: TGTGCCAGCAGGGACCCGAGGTCGGACGAGCAGTACTTC. Using reference TRBV2 and TRBJ2-7 for the parts outside the CDR3, the full variable domain is EPEVTQTPSHQVTQMGQEVILRCVPISNHLYFYWYRQILGQKVEFLVSFYNNEISEKSEIFDDQFSVERPDGSNFTLKIRSTKLEDSAMYFCASRDPRSDEQYFGPGTRLTVT.

This clonotype showed up many times. The chain combines TRBV12-3 or TRBV12-4 with TRBJ2-5; possible D gene TRBD1, 5 bases. Trimming took 2 bases from V and 4 from J, leaving 14 bases between them. The CDR3 contains 15 residues. CDR3 DNA: TGTGCCAGCAGTTTACTTGGCTCCAGGGTAGAGACCCAGTACTTC. It encodes CASSLLGSRVETQYF.

This clonotype was picked up a small number of times. The chain employs TRBV20-1 and TRBJ2-5; TRBD2 might be the D (7 bases). This CDR3 is 14 amino acids long. Deletions cut 7 bases from V and 3 bases from J, with 18 bases between. Germline CDR1 DFQATT, CDR2 SNEGSKA (reference sequence). The CDR3 loop is CSEDSGEGKETQYF. The DNA of the CDR3 is TGCAGTGAGGATTCAGGGGAGGGAAAAGAGACCCAGTACTTC.

The J gene is TRBJ2-5, the V gene TRBV19, with D hard to call. The germline V gene encodes CDR1 LNHDA and CDR2 SQIVND (reference sequence). The CDR3 covers 13 residues. V was cut by 3 bases and J by 1 base, with 6 bases left in between. CDR3 DNA sequence: TGTGCCAGTAGTATTGTCAGCCAAGAGACCCAGTACTTC. It codes for CASSIVSQETQYF.

This clonotype has at least ten counts. V gene TRBV30 combines with J gene TRBJ2-3, with D perhaps being TRBD1 or TRBD2 (5 bases each). Trimming took off 2 bases at V and 2 bases at J, with 17 bases between the two ends. Germline assignment: CDR1 GTSNPN and CDR2 SVGIG (reference sequence). There are 16 residues in the CDR3. CDR3 residues: CAWSPPSGRITDTQYF. CDR3 DNA: TGTGCCTGGAGTCCTCCCTCAGGGAGAATCACAGATACGCAGTATTTT.

As to this clonotype: With a much larger clone just one base away, this may be a read error. It is likely a read error, because the conserved phenylalanine at the end of the CDR3 is missing. The chain recombines TRBV27 with TRBJ2-5, with TRBD2 matching 9 bases. V lost 5 bases, J lost 1 base, and 8 bases stayed unmatched. The CDR3 is 16 residues long. Germline CDR1 and CDR2: MNHEY and SMNVEV (reference sequence). In DNA form, the CDR3 reads TGTGCCAGCAGTCCGCTAGCGGGGTTTGGCCAAGAGACCCAGTACCTC. Its translation: CASSPLAGFGQETQYL.

The J gene is TRBJ1-1, the V gene TRBV18, with D perhaps TRBD1 (5 bases). Germline V gene lookup returns CDR1 KGHSH and CDR2 LQKENI. The CDR3 is 16 residues long. Trimming took 2 bases from V and 1 from J, leaving 14 bases between them. The CDR3 DNA reads as TGTGCCAGCTCACCAAGCTACAGGACTCAGAACACTGAAGCTTTCTTT. Translation gives CASSPSYRTQNTEAFF.

This clonotype was seen a few times. V is TRBV12-3 or TRBV12-4 and J is TRBJ2-7; tentatively, D is TRBD2 (7 bases). The V end was cut by 5 bases, the J end by 11 bases, with 19 bases between. This CDR3 contains 13 residues. DNA of the CDR3: TGTGCCAGCAGTCCCCCGGGGGGCCTACCTAAGTACTTC. Its protein is CASSPPGGLPKYF.

This clonotype was seen many times. The chain carries TRBV11-2 and TRBJ2-3; 9 bases are a match to TRBD1. V trimming: 5 bases; J trimming: 3 bases; junction bases outside the gene matches: 15. The V gene's germline CDR1 is SGHAT and CDR2 FQNNGV. CDR3 size: 18 residues. CDR3 nucleotide sequence: TGTGCCAGCAGCAACTCCGTCGCGGGACAGGGAAGGACAGATACGCAGTATTTT. Translating gives CASSNSVAGQGRTDTQYF. The full variable domain, with the rest looked up from reference TRBV11-2 and TRBJ2-3, is EAGVAQSPRYKIIEKRQSVAFWCNPISGHATLYWYQQILGQGPKLLIQFQNNGVVDDSQLPKDRFSAERLKGVDSTLKIQPAKLEDSAVYLCASSNSVAGQGRTDTQYFGPGTRLTVL.

About this clonotype itself: The junction does not match germline at one end; this may be a read error. CDR3 amino acids: CASTRGDRATNEKLVF. CDR3 DNA sequence: TGTGCCAGCACCCGGGGGGACAGGGCAACTAATGAAAAACTGGTTTTT. The chain combines TRBV7-9 with TRBJ1-4; 9 positions match TRBD1. Germline CDR1 is SEHNR and CDR2 is FQNEAQ (reference sequence). This CDR3 has 16 amino acids.